Below are 23 T cell receptor beta chains sequenced from a single sample in a study of blood T cell repertoires in COVID-19. Measured with immunoSEQ multiplex PCR; TCRdb has only the in-frame clones, and not every one. This sample has approximately 100,000 clones, with roughly 79% found just once. Sequencing was done on a sample of peripheral blood. The receptors originated from a man between 65 and 85 years old with acute or convalescent COVID-19.

This chain links TRBV11-2 with TRBJ2-3; 7 nucleotides line up with TRBD1. The ends lost 5 bases at V and 2 bases at J; junction bases unmatched: 7. From germline, CDR1 is SGHAT and CDR2 FQNNGV. This CDR3 contains 15 residues. The CDR3 reads CASSHRQGNTDTQYF. The CDR3 DNA reads as TGTGCCAGCAGCCACCGACAGGGTAACACAGATACGCAGTATTTT.

The rearrangement uses TRBV5-1 and TRBJ1-1; 7 bases map to TRBD1. Unmatched junction bases numbered 19, after V lost 4 bases and J lost 1 base. Germline CDR1 and CDR2: SGHRS and YFSETQ. CDR3 length: 19 residues. The CDR3 region has the DNA TGCGCCAGCAGCCACCTCCGGACAGGCTCGAACGGGAGGAACACTGAAGCTTTCTTT. Translation gives CASSHLRTGSNGRNTEAFF.

The rearrangement joins TRBV6-6 to TRBJ2-7, with D tentatively TRBD1 (6 bases). Germline V CDR1 and CDR2: MNHNY, SVGAGI (reference sequence). V gave up 5 bases and J gave up 0 bases, with 11 bases separating them. CDR3 length: 14 residues. Here the CDR3 reads CASSNGQSSYEQYF. Written as DNA, the CDR3 is TGTGCCAGCAGTAACGGACAGAGCTCCTACGAGCAGTACTTC.

A few counts support this clone. The chain carries TRBV15 and TRBJ1-2; D unclear. Trimming took 3 bases from V and 7 from J, leaving 9 bases between them. This CDR3 is built from 12 residues. The germline V gene encodes CDR1 LNHNV and CDR2 YYDKDF (reference sequence). CDR3: CATSSHIGGYTF. CDR3 sequence (DNA): TGTGCCACCAGCAGTCACATTGGTGGCTACACCTTC.

This chain joins TRBV19 and TRBJ1-5; D is unclear. Trimming took off 1 base at V and 4 bases at J, with 17 bases between the two ends. The germline CDR1 and CDR2 sequences are LNHDA and SQIVND (reference sequence). The CDR3 has 17 residues. The CDR3 reads CASSIGGGSLINQPQHF. CDR3 bases: TGTGCCAGTAGTATAGGAGGTGGCAGCCTAATAAATCAGCCCCAGCATTTT.

This clone was picked up one time. The rearrangement joins TRBV6-5 to TRBJ1-1; D is undetermined. CDR1 MNHEY and CDR2 SVGAGI come from the germline V gene. The V and J ends lost 0 bases and 1 base respectively, with 3 bases between them. This CDR3 has 13 amino acids. The CDR3 DNA is TGTGCCAGCAGTTACTCGCGGAACACTGAAGCTTTCTTT. Amino acids: CASSYSRNTEAFF.

This chain connects TRBV18 to TRBJ1-1; 7 nucleotides align to TRBD1. Germline CDR1 reads KGHSH; CDR2 reads LQKENI. The CDR3 spans 14 residues. V lost 3 bases, J lost 5 bases, and 6 bases stayed unmatched. CDR3 DNA: TGTGCCAGCTCACCGGGCCAGGGGGTAACTGAAGCTTTCTTT. Translation: CASSPGQGVTEAFF.

The CDR3 loop reads CAISDQGLNSPLHF. CDR3 coding DNA: TGTGCCATCAGTGACCAGGGCCTGAATTCACCCCTCCACTTT. V and J are TRBV10-3 and TRBJ1-6; a weak D match, TRBD1 (5 bases). V was shortened by 3 bases and J by 7 bases, with 10 bases between the two germline ends. Germline loops: CDR1 ENHRY, CDR2 SYGVKD. The CDR3 contains 14 residues.

The chain carries TRBV7-3 and TRBJ2-1, with a tentative D call TRBD1 (6 bases). Trimming removed 5 bases at V and 4 bases at J, with 12 bases between. In germline, CDR1 is SGHTA, CDR2 FQGTGA. CDR3 length: 14 amino acids. The chain's CDR3 is CASSRGQLYNEQFF. The CDR3 bases are TGTGCCAGCAGCCGTGGACAGCTATACAATGAGCAGTTCTTC.

The chain is built from TRBV27 and TRBJ2-7; TRBD1 matches 10 bases. Germline V gene sequence: CDR1 MNHEY, CDR2 SMNVEV (reference sequence). The V gene end was trimmed by 7 bases and the J gene end by 3 bases; junction bases not matched to a gene: 6. CDR3 length: 14 residues. CDR3 residues: CASTYRTGGYEQYF. In DNA form, the CDR3 reads TGTGCCAGCACCTACAGGACAGGGGGCTACGAGCAGTACTTC.

This sequence joins TRBV7-8 and TRBJ2-1; 7 nucleotides line up with TRBD2. The CDR3 covers 16 residues. Germline CDR1 reads SGHVS; CDR2 reads FQNEAQ. Trimming cost V 1 base and J 4 bases; bases outside gene matches: 7. CDR3 DNA sequence: TGTGCCAGCAGCTTAGGGCGGCTAGCGGCTTACAATGAGCAGTTCTTC. Translation: CASSLGRLAAYNEQFF.

This sequence joins TRBV10-3 and TRBJ2-7; the match to TRBD1 covers 9 bases. This CDR3 contains 14 residues. The germline V gene has CDR1 ENHRY and CDR2 SYGVKD. With 5 bases clipped from V and 7 bases from J, the junction kept 9 bases outside the gene matches. CDR3 sequence: CAISLTGGAMEQYF. Here the CDR3 DNA reads TGTGCCATCAGTTTGACAGGGGGGGCTATGGAGCAGTACTTC.

This sequence joins TRBV28 and TRBJ2-7; 9 positions match TRBD2. CDR1 and CDR2 from the germline V gene are MDHEN and SYDVKM. V shed 7 bases, J shed 0 bases, and the junction held 4 bases outside the gene matches. The length of the CDR3 is 14 residues. This CDR3 is CASKRAGGSYEQYF. The CDR3, as DNA: TGTGCCAGCAAAAGAGCGGGGGGCTCCTACGAGCAGTACTTC.

This chain links TRBV3-1 (or the pseudogene TRBV3-2) with TRBJ1-6; maybe TRBD1 (5 bases). V lost 2 bases and J lost 9, with 11 bases in between. The germline V gene encodes CDR1 LGHDT and CDR2 YNNKEL (reference sequence). This CDR3 region has 14 residues. The CDR3 coding sequence is TGTGCCAGCAGCCAACCACAGGTCAGTTCACCCCTCCACTTT. Translating it yields CASSQPQVSSPLHF.

The chain is built from TRBV3-1 (or the pseudogene TRBV3-2) and TRBJ1-2; D is unclear. Germline V gene data show CDR1 as LGHDT and CDR2 as YNNKEL (reference sequence). The CDR3 runs 12 residues. V lost 4 bases and J 2 bases, leaving 5 bases between the germline ends. The DNA for the CDR3 is TGTGCCAGCAGCCTTAGAAACTATGGCTACACCTTC. Encoded protein: CASSLRNYGYTF.

V usage is TRBV6-5 and J usage is TRBJ1-4; 8 bases map to TRBD1. This CDR3 comprises 14 residues. Germline CDR1 MNHEY, CDR2 SVGAGI. The trim removed 6 bases at V and 8 bases at J, leaving 8 bases unmatched. The CDR3 loop is CASRRTGGGEKLFF. The CDR3 DNA sequence: TGTGCCAGCAGACGAACAGGGGGTGGGGAAAAACTGTTTTTT.

The rearrangement links TRBV28 to TRBJ2-3; 7 bases are shared with TRBD2. The CDR3 has 15 amino acids. Trimming removed 3 bases from V and 7 bases from J; junction bases left unmatched: 10. Germline CDR1 is MDHEN and CDR2 is SYDVKM. CDR3 DNA: TGTGCCAGCAGTTTGCCGGGCGGGAGTCGGTATACGCAGTATTTT. Amino acids: CASSLPGGSRYTQYF.

This chain uses TRBV7-3 with TRBJ2-5; 7 positions match TRBD2. This CDR3 is built from 13 residues. Losses at the gene ends were 5 bases for V and 5 bases for J; bases not matched to a gene: 5. Germline CDR1 and CDR2: SGHTA and FQGTGA. Written as DNA, the CDR3 is TGTGCCAGCAGCCGGACTAGAACGGAGACCCAGTACTTC. Its protein is CASSRTRTETQYF.

This chain connects TRBV3-1 (or the pseudogene TRBV3-2) to TRBJ1-2; D is possibly TRBD1 (5 bases). Germline CDR1 LGHDT, CDR2 YNNKEL (reference sequence). The CDR3 runs to 12 residues. V was trimmed by 1 base and J by 7 bases, leaving 7 bases between them. The CDR3 DNA sequence: TGTGCCAGCAGCCAAGCCACAGGTGGCTACACCTTC. It translates to CASSQATGGYTF.

CDR3 in DNA: TGCAGCGTCGGCAGCTTGGGAGTCAACTATGGCTACACCTTC. Protein: CSVGSLGVNYGYTF. The chain joins TRBV29-1 to TRBJ1-2; no clear D. Germline V gene lookup returns CDR1 SQVTM and CDR2 ANQGSEA. The CDR3 is 14 amino acids. V lost 6 bases and J lost 2, with 16 bases in between.

The rearrangement joins TRBV7-2 to TRBJ1-4; TRBD1 might be the D (6 bases). Trimming took 5 bases from V and 4 from J, leaving 11 bases between them. From germline, CDR1 is SGHTA and CDR2 FQGNSA. This CDR3 contains 14 residues. CDR3 loop: CASSPTGLNEKLFF. In nucleotides, the CDR3 is TGTGCCAGCAGCCCGACAGGACTTAATGAAAAACTGTTTTTT.

The V and J genes are TRBV2 and TRBJ1-2, with D possibly being TRBD1 (6 bases). CDR3 length: 15 amino acids. V was trimmed by 4 bases and J by 8 bases, leaving 20 bases between them. Per the germline V gene, CDR1 is SNHLY and CDR2 is FYNNEI. The CDR3 bases are TGTGCCAGCAGTGTAAGTGTGGGGGCGCCGAACGGCTACACCTTC. Protein sequence: CASSVSVGAPNGYTF.

This clone was recorded once. V usage is TRBV30 and J usage is TRBJ1-1; 10 nucleotides match TRBD1. This CDR3 is built from 14 residues. Germline values: CDR1 GTSNPN, CDR2 SVGIG (reference sequence). V was clipped by 3 bases and J by 4 bases; unmatched bases: 5. CDR3 protein: CAWSTGTGVTEAFF. Written as DNA, the CDR3 is TGTGCCTGGAGCACCGGGACAGGGGTCACTGAAGCTTTCTTT.